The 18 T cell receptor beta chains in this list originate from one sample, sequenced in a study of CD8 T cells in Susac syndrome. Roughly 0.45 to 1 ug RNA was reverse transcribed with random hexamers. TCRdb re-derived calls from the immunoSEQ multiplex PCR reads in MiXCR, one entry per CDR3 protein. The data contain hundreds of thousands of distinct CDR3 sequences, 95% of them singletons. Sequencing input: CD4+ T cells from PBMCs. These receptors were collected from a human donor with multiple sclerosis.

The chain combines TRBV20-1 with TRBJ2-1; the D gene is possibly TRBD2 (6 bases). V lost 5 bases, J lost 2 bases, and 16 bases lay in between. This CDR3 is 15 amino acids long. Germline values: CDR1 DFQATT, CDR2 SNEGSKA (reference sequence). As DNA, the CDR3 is TGCAGTGCTCCTCCAATGGCGGGGCCCTACAATGAGCAGTTCTTC. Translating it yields CSAPPMAGPYNEQFF.

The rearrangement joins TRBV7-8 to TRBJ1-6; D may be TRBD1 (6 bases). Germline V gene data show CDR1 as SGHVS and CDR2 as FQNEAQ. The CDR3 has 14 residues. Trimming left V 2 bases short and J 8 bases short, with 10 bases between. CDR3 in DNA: TGTGCCAGCAGCTTAAGGGACACCGATTCACCCCTCCACTTT. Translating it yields CASSLRDTDSPLHF.

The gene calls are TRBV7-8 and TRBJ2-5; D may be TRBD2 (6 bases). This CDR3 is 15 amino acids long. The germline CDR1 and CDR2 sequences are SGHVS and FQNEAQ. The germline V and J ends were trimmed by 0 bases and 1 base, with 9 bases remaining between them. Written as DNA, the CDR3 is TGTGCCAGCAGCTTAGCGCGGGGCGGCCAAGAGACCCAGTACTTC. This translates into CASSLARGGQETQYF.

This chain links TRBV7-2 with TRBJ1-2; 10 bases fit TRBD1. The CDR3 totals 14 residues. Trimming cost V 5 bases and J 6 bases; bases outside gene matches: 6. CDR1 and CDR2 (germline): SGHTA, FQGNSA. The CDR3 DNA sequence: TGTGCCAGCAGCCCGGGGGGACAGGGGAATGGCTACACCTTC. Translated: CASSPGGQGNGYTF.

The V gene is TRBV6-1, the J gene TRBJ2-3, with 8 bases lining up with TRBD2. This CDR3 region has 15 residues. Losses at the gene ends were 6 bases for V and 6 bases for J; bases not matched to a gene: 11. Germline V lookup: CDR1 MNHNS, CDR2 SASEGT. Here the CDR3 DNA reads TGTGCCAGCAGCCAGAGCGGGGGTCCTCAGGATACGCAGTATTTT. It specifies CASSQSGGPQDTQYF.

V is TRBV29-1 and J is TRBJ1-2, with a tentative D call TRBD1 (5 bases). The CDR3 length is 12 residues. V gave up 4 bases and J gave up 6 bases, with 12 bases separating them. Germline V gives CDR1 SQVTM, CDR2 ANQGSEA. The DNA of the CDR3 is TGCAGCGTTGTAAGGGGCGGAGATGGCTACACCTTC. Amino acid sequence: CSVVRGGDGYTF. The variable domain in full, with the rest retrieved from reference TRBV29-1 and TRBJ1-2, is SAVISQKPSRDICQRGTSLTIQCQVDSQVTMMFWYRQQPGQSLTLIATANQGSEATYESGFVIDKFPISRPNLTFSTLTVSNMSPEDSSIYLCSVVRGGDGYTFGSGTRLTVV.

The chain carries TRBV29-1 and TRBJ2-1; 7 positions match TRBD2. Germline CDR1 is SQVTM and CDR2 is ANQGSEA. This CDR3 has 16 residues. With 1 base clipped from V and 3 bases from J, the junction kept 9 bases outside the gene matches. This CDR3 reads CSVEGPSGELYNEQFF. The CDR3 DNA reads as TGCAGCGTTGAAGGGCCGAGCGGGGAACTCTACAATGAGCAGTTCTTC.

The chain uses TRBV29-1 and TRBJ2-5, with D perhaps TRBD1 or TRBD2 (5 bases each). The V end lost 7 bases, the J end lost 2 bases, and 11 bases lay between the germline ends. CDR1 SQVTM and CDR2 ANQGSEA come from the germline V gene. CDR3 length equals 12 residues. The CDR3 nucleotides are TGCAGCGCGGGGCACCTACAAGAGACCCAGTACTTC. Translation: CSAGHLQETQYF. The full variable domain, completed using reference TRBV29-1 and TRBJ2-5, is SAVISQKPSRDICQRGTSLTIQCQVDSQVTMMFWYRQQPGQSLTLIATANQGSEATYESGFVIDKFPISRPNLTFSTLTVSNMSPEDSSIYLCSAGHLQETQYFGPGTRLLVL.

CDR3 DNA sequence: TGTGCCAGCACACCGGCGGGGGGGAGCACAGATACGCAGTATTTT. Residues: CASTPAGGSTDTQYF. This chain connects TRBV5-4 to TRBJ2-3; 9 bases fit TRBD2. Germline CDR1 is SGHNT and CDR2 is YYREEE (reference sequence). V was pared by 6 bases and J by 0 bases, with 5 bases of the junction left unmatched. The CDR3 has 15 amino acids.

For the CDR3, the DNA is TGCGCCAGCAGCTTGGAGGGTGTGGAGACCCAGTACTTC. Its protein is CASSLEGVETQYF. This chain uses TRBV5-1 with TRBJ2-5; no clear D gene. The V end was cut by 0 bases, the J end by 5 bases, with 8 bases between. The germline gives CDR1 SGHRS, CDR2 YFSETQ. This CDR3 comprises 13 residues.

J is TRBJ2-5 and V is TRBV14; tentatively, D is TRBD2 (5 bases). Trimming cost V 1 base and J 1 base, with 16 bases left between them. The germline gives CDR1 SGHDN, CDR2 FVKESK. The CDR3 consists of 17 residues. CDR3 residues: CASSQVVSLSVQETQYF. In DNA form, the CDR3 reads TGTGCCAGCAGCCAAGTCGTATCACTTAGCGTCCAAGAGACCCAGTACTTC.

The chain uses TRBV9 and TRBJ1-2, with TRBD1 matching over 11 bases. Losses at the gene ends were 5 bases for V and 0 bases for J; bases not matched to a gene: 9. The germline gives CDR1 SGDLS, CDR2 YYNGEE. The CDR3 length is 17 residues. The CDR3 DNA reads TGTGCCAGCAGTAGAGGGACAGGGGGTTACGCTAACTATGGCTACACCTTC. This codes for CASSRGTGGYANYGYTF.

This CDR3 reads CASSEPVAYNEQFF. The CDR3 region has the DNA TGCGCCAGCAGTGAACCTGTGGCCTACAATGAGCAGTTCTTC. This sequence joins TRBV5-1 and TRBJ2-1; no clear D gene. The V gene's germline CDR1 is SGHRS and CDR2 YFSETQ. The CDR3 loop spans 14 amino acids. V was trimmed by 5 bases and J by 2 bases, leaving 11 bases between them.

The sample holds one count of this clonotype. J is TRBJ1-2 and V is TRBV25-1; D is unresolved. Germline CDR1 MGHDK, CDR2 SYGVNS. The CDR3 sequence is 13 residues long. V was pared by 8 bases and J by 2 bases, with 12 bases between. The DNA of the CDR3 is TGTGCCAGCCGGTCCACGTCGAACTATGGCTACACCTTC. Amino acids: CASRSTSNYGYTF.

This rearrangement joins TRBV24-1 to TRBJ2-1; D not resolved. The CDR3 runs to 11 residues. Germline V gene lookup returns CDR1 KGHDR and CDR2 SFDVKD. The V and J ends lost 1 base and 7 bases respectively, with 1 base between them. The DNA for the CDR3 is TGTGCCACCAGTGATTTAAATGAGCAGTTCTTC. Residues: CATSDLNEQFF.

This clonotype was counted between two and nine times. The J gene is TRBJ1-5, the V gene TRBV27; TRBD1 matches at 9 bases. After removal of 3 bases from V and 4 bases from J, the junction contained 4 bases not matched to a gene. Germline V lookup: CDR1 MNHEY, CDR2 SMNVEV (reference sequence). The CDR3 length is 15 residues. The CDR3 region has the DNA TGTGCCAGCAGTTTGGGGACAGGGAGTAATCAGCCCCAGCATTTT. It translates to CASSLGTGSNQPQHF.

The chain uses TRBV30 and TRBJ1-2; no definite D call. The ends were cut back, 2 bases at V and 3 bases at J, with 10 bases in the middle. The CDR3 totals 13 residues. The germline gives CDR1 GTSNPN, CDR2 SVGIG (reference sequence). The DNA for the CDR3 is TGTGCCTGGAGTCCTAACAGAGACTATGGCTACACCTTC. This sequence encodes CAWSPNRDYGYTF.

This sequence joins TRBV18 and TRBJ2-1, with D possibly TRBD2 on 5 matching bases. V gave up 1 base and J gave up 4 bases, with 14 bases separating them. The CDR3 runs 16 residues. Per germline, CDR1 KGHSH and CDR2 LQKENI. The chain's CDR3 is CASSPRNRTLYNEQFF. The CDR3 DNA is TGTGCCAGCTCACCACGGAACCGGACTCTTTACAATGAGCAGTTCTTC.